The present entry profiles one T cell receptor (beta chain) with its context. There are a few counts of this clonotype. The clone's antigen remains unknown. The junction does not match germline at one end; this may be a read error. This sample is part of a study of blood T cells in healthy people across ages (dated by TCRdb to between 2014 and 2017). A note on the overall study: In model experiments, roughly one uniquely barcoded TCR beta cDNA molecule per two T cells was captured by template switching. Age-related changes in TCR beta repertoire diversity were measured in the study by deep sequencing normalized with unique cDNA molecular identifiers. Four age groups were formed from the donors: young (average roughly 15 years), middle-aged (around 39), aged (over 55) and long-lived (around 80). Donors of different ages were randomly distributed across sequencing lanes to avoid experimental bias. Two additional independent replicas of 1 million unique cDNA reads from the same blood draw were analyzed for two donors (one aged 18 to 30 and one aged 80 or older).

On the study overall, not on this receptor specifically: Estimates of total diversity based on one million sequenced T cells were regarded as lower bounds and as underestimates. Observed TCR beta diversity per million T cells fell roughly linearly with age, and a significant reduction was already apparent by age around 40. There was a strong correlation between observed TCR beta diversity and the percentage of naive T cells measured by flow cytometry. The CMV infection status of donors was not known, potentially confounding age-related changes in expanded clonotypes. Conclusive comparison of naive and antigen-experienced compartments was prevented by the profiling of bulk unsorted PBMCs. The long-lived group showed more naive CD4+ T cells, fewer expanded clones and increased TCR diversity than the aged group, suggesting age selection.

The CDR3 measures 14 amino acids from cysteine to phenylalanine. The CDR3 DNA has 42 bases and is translated from base 1. The 39 donors, aged roughly 6 to 90 years, were systemically healthy Caucasian individuals from Russia. Approximately 9.3 milliliters of peripheral blood were drawn from each donor into EDTA-treated Vacutainer tubes. Ficoll-Paque density-gradient centrifugation was used to isolate PBMCs, with at least 6.5 million per sample. Total RNA, at least 5 micrograms per sample, was extracted from PBMCs with Trizol reagent. The percentages of naive CD45RAhigh/CD27high T cells were determined by flow cytometry on a PBMC aliquot from every donor. The library was built by means of 5' RACE. A second PCR of roughly 7 to 11 cycles was performed with a sample-barcoded 5' primer and a J-beta primer mix. Each TCR beta cDNA molecule received a unique molecular identifier from a template-switch 5' adaptor carrying 12 random nucleotides. Each sample yielded at least 2.5 million CDR3-containing paired-end reads. All of the RNA was converted into first-strand cDNA using the Mint cDNA synthesis kit, with a TRBC-specific oligonucleotide serving as the primer. Following uracil-DNA glycosylase treatment, a first 18-cycle PCR with universal primers M1SS and BC2_uni_R was performed on all cDNA. The original methods were these. For normalization, 1 million high-quality reads were randomly selected from each sample, with every read carrying a distinct molecular identifier. Reads with shared molecular identifiers were discarded instead of being binned into consensus sequences. MiTCR, set to a Q25 quality threshold and the strictest error-elimination algorithm, was used for CDR3 identification, clonotype clustering and error correction. Lower-bound total TCR beta diversity was estimated with a nonparametric unseen species model using Euler transformation. Using fastp trimming at Q25 and MiXCR clonotype assembly, TCRdb reanalyzed the public sequencing data and kept in-frame beta chains. Rows matching on CDR3 protein sequence are summarized as one entry with the most common DNA and genes. The V and J calls, along with clone size, are taken from TCRdb and not from the paper's own processing. Within this sample are around 1,900,000 distinct CDR3 sequences, with about two fifths of them counted one time only. The leading ten clones occupy around 23% of the sample.

Sequencing was performed on blood. The clonotype comes from a human donor in good health. The sequence links TRBV12-3 or TRBV12-4 to TRBJ1-1, with 7 central nucleotides matching TRBD1. The CDR3 in this case is CASSLSQGDTEAFF. The sequence in DNA is TGTGCCAGCAGCCTCAGTCAGGGGGACACTGAGGCTTTCTTT.